The 30 T cell receptor beta chains presented below share a single source sample, sequenced in a study of human T cells and chemical hapten exposure (dated by TCRdb to about 2021). The sample's time point, from its label and the paper: patch test 1, 2 weeks after DPC sensitization. The sample's treatment or condition label, in plain terms: therapeutic diphenylcyclopropenone sensitization with weekly scalp DPC. The library was generated by RACE. Sequenced using a NextSeq 500. The public reads were reprocessed in TCRdb via fastp at Q25 and MiXCR, keeping in-frame beta chains. Entries are consolidated by CDR3 protein sequence, retaining the most common genes and DNA. This sample comprises 380,000 or so distinct CDR3 sequences, roughly 4.8% of them detected only once. Around 2.3% of the sample rests with the top ten. The specimen comprised whole blood, sampled in connection with sensitization to the hapten diphenylcyclopropenone (DPC). The receptors were sampled from a woman aged 50 to 65 with alopecia areata. Some clones in this sample may be carry-over from other donors' samples.

The chain links TRBV12-3 or TRBV12-4 to TRBJ2-1, with no clear D. V was cut by 3 bases and J by 4 bases, with 13 bases left in between. CDR3 length: 15 residues. The DNA for the CDR3 is TGTGCCAGCAGTTTGAAGAAGCCCCTATACAATGAGCAGTTCTTC. Encoded protein: CASSLKKPLYNEQFF.

This clonotype has at least ten counts. The chain employs TRBV6-5 and TRBJ1-1; D gene uncertain. The CDR3 runs 13 residues. The V gene's germline CDR1 is MNHEY and CDR2 SVGAGI. V was cut by 8 bases and J by 1 base, with 11 bases left in between. The CDR3 DNA reads as TGTGCCAGCCGCCAGGCAGCGAACACTGAAGCTTTCTTT. Translation: CASRQAANTEAFF.

This clonotype was seen ten or more times. The J gene is TRBJ2-3, the V gene TRBV20-1; tentatively, D is TRBD1 or TRBD2 (5 bases each). Trimming took off 3 bases at V and 4 bases at J, with 14 bases between the two ends. The germline gives CDR1 DFQATT, CDR2 SNEGSKA (reference sequence). The CDR3 extends over 14 amino acids. CDR3: CSARGRGASDTQYF. CDR3 nucleotide sequence: TGCAGTGCTAGGGGTCGAGGGGCGTCAGATACGCAGTATTTT.

The CDR3 sequence: CASLGDVNYGYTF. CDR3 nucleotide sequence: TGTGCCAGCCTAGGGGATGTTAACTATGGCTACACCTTC. The genes are TRBV7-2 and TRBJ1-2, with D maybe TRBD1 (5 bases). CDR1 is SGHTA, CDR2 FQGNSA, per germline. Trimming shortened V by 8 bases and J by 1 base, and 11 bases separated the two germline ends. The CDR3 loop spans 13 amino acids.

In this sample, this clonotype turned up a few times. This rearrangement joins TRBV6-2 or TRBV6-3 to TRBJ2-3; no firm D call. This CDR3 has 15 residues. Germline CDR1 reads MNHEY; CDR2 reads SVGEGT. The V end was cut by 5 bases, the J end by 6 bases, with 18 bases between. DNA for the CDR3: TGTGCCAGCAGTCCCGGAAGTCTCACGGCGGATACGCAGTATTTT. Protein product: CASSPGSLTADTQYF.

V and J are TRBV6-6 and TRBJ2-1, with 11 bases aligning to TRBD1. The junction had 9 bases not matched to a gene; V was cut back by 6 bases and J by 5 bases. The CDR3 is 16 amino acids. Germline assignment: CDR1 MNHNY and CDR2 SVGAGI (reference sequence). As DNA, the CDR3 is TGTGCCAGCAGAGCTTCCCGGGACAGGGGGAACAATGAGCAGTTCTTC. Amino acid sequence: CASRASRDRGNNEQFF.

This clonotype was seen only a few times. The gene calls are TRBV28 and TRBJ2-1; 9 bases line up with TRBD2. Unmatched junction bases numbered 5, after V lost 5 bases and J lost 6 bases. CDR1 is MDHEN, CDR2 SYDVKM, per germline. This CDR3 has 14 amino acids. DNA of the CDR3: TGTGCCAGCAGTCGCCTGACTAGCGGCAATGAGCAGTTCTTC. Translated, it gives CASSRLTSGNEQFF.

The J gene is TRBJ2-7, the V gene TRBV12-3 or TRBV12-4; 8 bases map to TRBD2. CDR3 length: 16 amino acids. Trimming removed 5 bases from V and 2 bases from J; junction bases left unmatched: 11. The CDR3 sequence is CASSHHREGSPYEQYF. As DNA, the CDR3 is TGTGCCAGCAGTCACCATCGGGAGGGAAGCCCCTACGAGCAGTACTTC.

This clonotype came up many times. The DNA for the CDR3 is TGCGCCAGCAGGCCGGGACAGGGATTCACAGATACGCAGTATTTT. Residues: CASRPGQGFTDTQYF. The chain is built from TRBV5-1 and TRBJ2-3, with 9 bases matching TRBD1. CDR1 and CDR2 from the germline V gene are SGHRS and YFSETQ. Trimming removed 5 bases from V and 2 bases from J; junction bases left unmatched: 6. There are 15 residues in the CDR3.

This clonotype was seen many times. The chain uses TRBV4-1 and TRBJ2-3; 7 nucleotides match TRBD2. Trimming cost V 0 bases and J 2 bases; bases outside gene matches: 5. From germline, CDR1 is MGHRA and CDR2 YSYEKL. The CDR3 is made up of 16 amino acids. This CDR3 reads CASSQDSAGITDTQYF. The DNA of the CDR3 is TGCGCCAGCAGCCAAGATTCAGCGGGGATCACAGATACGCAGTATTTT.

This clonotype has a count of ten or more. The chain has TRBV7-9 and TRBJ1-6, with unresolved D. This CDR3 comprises 16 residues. Germline V gene data show CDR1 as SEHNR and CDR2 as FQNEAQ (reference sequence). Trimming stripped 5 bases from V and 7 bases from J, with 18 bases between. In DNA, the CDR3 is TGTGCCAGCAGCAGCGCCTACCCACCGGGGAATTCACCCCTCCACTTT. Encoded protein: CASSSAYPPGNSPLHF.

A few counts support this clonotype. The V gene is TRBV23-1, the J gene TRBJ2-3, with a tentative D call TRBD1 (5 bases). TRBV23-1 is placed among ORFs of uncertain function. The CDR3 is 14 amino acids. V was cut by 7 bases and J by 4 bases, with 15 bases left in between. CDR3: CASKDIQPADTQYF. CDR3 coding DNA: TGCGCCAGCAAGGACATCCAACCGGCAGATACGCAGTATTTT.

This clonotype was recorded at least ten times. CDR3: CSAPKRGPNTEAFF. DNA for the CDR3: TGCAGTGCTCCGAAGAGGGGACCGAACACTGAAGCTTTCTTT. V and J are TRBV20-1 and TRBJ1-1; D perhaps matches TRBD1 (5 bases). V was clipped by 5 bases and J by 1 base, with 14 bases between them. The CDR3 has 14 residues. Per the germline V gene, CDR1 is DFQATT and CDR2 is SNEGSKA (reference sequence).

J is TRBJ1-1 and V is TRBV6-2 or TRBV6-3; the D is unclear. This CDR3 is built from 14 residues. Germline V gene sequence: CDR1 MNHEY, CDR2 SVGEGT. V was shortened by 2 bases and J by 1 base, with 8 bases between the two germline ends. The CDR3 coding sequence is TGTGCCAGCAGTTACGTGTCAGGGAACACTGAAGCTTTCTTT. Protein: CASSYVSGNTEAFF.

This clonotype has just a few counts. The chain uses TRBV6-5 and TRBJ1-2, with 7 bases lining up with TRBD1. Unmatched junction bases numbered 12, after V lost 6 bases and J lost 2 bases. Per the germline V gene, CDR1 is MNHEY and CDR2 is SVGAGI. The CDR3 has 16 residues. CDR3 bases: TGTGCCAGCAGCCATTCCGGACCGGGACAGAACTATGGCTACACCTTC. It codes for CASSHSGPGQNYGYTF.

This clonotype was detected many times. The chain employs TRBV5-4 and TRBJ1-3, with TRBD1 matching 9 bases. CDR1 is SGHNT and CDR2 is YYREEE in the germline V gene (reference sequence). The CDR3 covers 14 residues. V trimming: 7 bases; J trimming: 4 bases; junction bases outside the gene matches: 6. The CDR3 reads CASGDRAEGNTIYF. The CDR3 DNA reads as TGTGCCAGCGGGGACAGGGCAGAGGGAAACACCATATATTTT.

The rearrangement uses TRBV7-9 and TRBJ2-3; the D is unclear. Germline loops: CDR1 SEHNR, CDR2 FQNEAQ (reference sequence). Trimming left V 4 bases short and J 2 bases short, with 7 bases between. This CDR3 has 13 residues. CDR3 DNA sequence: TGTGCCAGCAGCTCGACAATCACAGATACGCAGTATTTT. As protein: CASSSTITDTQYF. Full variable domain (remainder filled in from reference TRBV7-9 and TRBJ2-3): DTGVSQNPRHKITKRGQNVTFRCDPISEHNRLYWYRQTLGQGPEFLTYFQNEAQLEKSRLLSDRFSAERPKGSFSTLEIQRTEQGDSAMYLCASSSTITDTQYFGPGTRLTVL.

The gene calls are TRBV7-9 and TRBJ2-3; the match to TRBD2 covers 14 bases. The CDR3 is 18 amino acids. The germline CDR1 and CDR2 sequences are SEHNR and FQNEAQ (reference sequence). The V gene end was trimmed by 10 bases and the J gene end by 4 bases; junction bases not matched to a gene: 16. CDR3 bases: TGTGCCACATCAAAGGGGACTAGCGGGAGTATCGGTTCAGATACGCAGTATTTT. Its translation is CATSKGTSGSIGSDTQYF.

This clonotype was recorded a few times. The rearrangement joins TRBV11-2 to TRBJ2-5; D is unclear. The CDR3 sequence is 13 residues long. The germline CDR1 and CDR2 sequences are SGHAT and FQNNGV. V gave up 4 bases and J gave up 5 bases, with 11 bases separating them. CDR3 protein: CASSSVLLETQYF. CDR3 in DNA: TGTGCCAGCAGCTCGGTCCTGCTCGAGACCCAGTACTTC.

This clonotype was detected ten times or more. The CDR3 nucleotides read TGTGCCAGCGAGGACATCTCCTACGAGCAGTACTTC. This translates into CASEDISYEQYF. This rearrangement joins TRBV6-5 to TRBJ2-7; D perhaps matches TRBD1 (5 bases). This CDR3 spans 12 amino acids. Germline CDR1 reads MNHEY; CDR2 reads SVGAGI. Deletions cut 8 bases from V and 0 bases from J, with 8 bases between.

This rearrangement joins TRBV6-1 to TRBJ2-1, with D possibly called TRBD1 or TRBD2 (6 bases each). The CDR3 sequence is 14 residues long. Germline-derived CDR1 and CDR2 are MNHNS and SASEGT. V lost 7 bases and J 10 bases, leaving 20 bases between the germline ends. The CDR3 loop is CASTSSSGGGEQFF. CDR3 nucleotides: TGTGCCAGCACCTCTTCAAGCGGAGGGGGGGAGCAGTTCTTC.

This sequence joins TRBV27 and TRBJ2-3, with TRBD1 matching 7 bases. Looked up from germline, CDR1 is MNHEY and CDR2 is SMNVEV (reference sequence). This CDR3 is 17 amino acids long. V was pared by 3 bases and J by 3 bases, with 12 bases of the junction left unmatched. CDR3 loop: CASSLAGTDYGTDTQYF. In nucleotides, the CDR3 is TGTGCCAGCAGTTTGGCCGGGACAGACTATGGGACAGATACGCAGTATTTT.

Concerning this clonotype itself: Being one base from a much bigger clone, this may be a read error. This chain joins TRBV2 and TRBJ2-6; D tentatively reads TRBD1 or TRBD2 (7 bases each). Trimming pared 6 bases from V and 0 bases from J, leaving 18 bases between. Germline V gene data show CDR1 as SNHLY and CDR2 as FYNNEI. The CDR3 consists of 18 residues. The CDR3 nucleotides are TGTGCCAGCAGCTGGGGGGGACAGATGTCCTCTGGGGCCAACGTCCTGACTTTC. Amino acids: CASSWGGQMSSGANVLTF.

This clonotype was counted a few times. The chain couples TRBV12-3 or TRBV12-4 to TRBJ2-3; TRBD1 is a possible D gene (5 bases). The CDR3 contains 12 residues. The V gene lost 10 bases and the J gene lost 7 bases, with 15 bases spanning the gap. The CDR3 protein is CAIRQGPYTQYF. CDR3 sequence (DNA): TGTGCCATCCGGCAGGGCCCCTATACGCAGTATTTT.

The sample holds a few counts of this clonotype. The chain employs TRBV12-3 or TRBV12-4 and TRBJ2-1, with a weak D call TRBD2 (6 bases). V was cut by 7 bases and J by 10 bases, with 17 bases left in between. The CDR3 consists of 13 residues. The CDR3 is CASTLGLSGEQFF. Here the CDR3 DNA reads TGTGCCAGCACCCTGGGACTTTCAGGGGAGCAGTTCTTC.

This clonotype was detected many times. The gene calls are TRBV27 and TRBJ2-7; 8 bases line up with TRBD2. This CDR3 contains 15 residues. V shed 1 base and J 7 bases; nucleotides not matched to a gene: 9. Germline-derived CDR1 and CDR2 are MNHEY and SMNVEV (reference sequence). CDR3 amino acids: CASSLYWRGDGEQYF. Here the CDR3 DNA reads TGTGCCAGCAGTTTATATTGGCGGGGGGATGGTGAGCAGTACTTC.

This clonotype was detected only once. The genes are TRBV6-2 or TRBV6-3 and TRBJ2-1; TRBD2 might be the D (5 bases). Deletions cut 8 bases from V and 10 bases from J, with 12 bases between. This CDR3 is 11 amino acids long. In germline, CDR1 is MNHEY, CDR2 SVGEGT. The CDR3 region has the DNA TGTGCCAGCGATTCGGGGATCGAGCAGTTCTTC. It translates to CASDSGIEQFF.

The CDR3 reads CGGRVSMNTEAFF. The CDR3, as DNA: TGCGGGGGTCGGGTTTCGATGAACACTGAAGCTTTCTTT. The V gene is TRBV29-1, the J gene TRBJ1-1; perhaps TRBD1 as D (5 bases). Germline V gives CDR1 SQVTM, CDR2 ANQGSEA. The CDR3 extends over 13 amino acids.

This clonotype was counted a few times. This sequence joins TRBV20-1 and TRBJ2-7; the D call may be TRBD1 or TRBD2 (5 bases each). The CDR3 consists of 17 residues. Trimming removed 0 bases from V and 7 bases from J, with 25 bases in between. From germline, CDR1 is DFQATT and CDR2 SNEGSKA (reference sequence). The CDR3 DNA reads TGCAGTGCTAGAGACCCCACCCGCGCCGGGGCCATAGGGGAGCAGTACTTC. It specifies CSARDPTRAGAIGEQYF.

In this sample, this clonotype turned up many times. The chain recombines TRBV18 with TRBJ1-3; D remains unclear. V was clipped by 2 bases and J by 1 base, with 15 bases between them. The CDR3 is 17 amino acids. Germline V gene data show CDR1 as KGHSH and CDR2 as LQKENI. DNA for the CDR3: TGTGCCAGCTCACCAATCCAGGCGGATACGTCTGGAAACACCATATATTTT. Translation: CASSPIQADTSGNTIYF.